This T cell receptor beta chain was observed in a study of blood T cell repertoires in COVID-19. Across the whole study: COVID-19 samples from acute and convalescent phases originated in the United States, Italy and Spain. T cells, B-cell-depleted T cells, or PBMCs provided the cDNA or gDNA that served as material.

This table comes from immunoSEQ multiplex PCR, and its TCRdb copy is limited to in-frame clones, with some not included. The sample holds 90,000 to 140,000 clones, about three quarters seen once. The CDR3 contains 12 residues. Germline V gives CDR1 SGHTA, CDR2 FQGNSA. V was trimmed by 5 bases and J by 7 bases, leaving 12 bases between them. Source material: peripheral blood. The chain has TRBV7-2 and TRBJ2-7, with TRBD1 as a possible D gene (6 bases). This sequence was found in a woman in her 70s with acute or convalescent COVID-19. Here the CDR3 reads CASSPARGEQYF. The CDR3 DNA is TGTGCCAGCAGCCCTGCGAGGGGGGAGCAGTACTTC. The full variable domain, with the rest looked up from reference TRBV7-2 and TRBJ2-7, is GAGVSQSPSNKVTEKGKDVELRCDPISGHTALYWYRQSLGQGLEFLIYFQGNSAPDKSGLPSDRFSAERTGGSVSTLTIQRTQQEDSAVYLCASSPARGEQYFGPGTRLTVT.